The 23 T cell receptor beta chains reported below all come from one sample, sequenced in a study of siplizumab effects on memory and regulatory T cells (dated by TCRdb to the late 2010s). The protocol used for the library was the immunoSEQ multiplex PCR assay. TCRdb carries this immuneACCESS record with in-frame sequences only. Its versions omit some clonotypes, under half of them owing to an unresolved V gene in the studies checked, with the rest unexplained. This sample comprises some 120,000 clones, around 93% of them detected only once. The ten largest clones add up to around 0.16% of the sample. Sequences were obtained from non-Treg CD4+ T cells sorted from blood. Per the publication, the cell subset or site label means: FACS-sorted unstimulated CD4+ non-regulatory T cells. The source is a human donor in good health.

V and J are TRBV5-6 and TRBJ2-5, with D maybe TRBD1 (6 bases). This CDR3 spans 14 amino acids. The germline V gene has CDR1 SGHDT and CDR2 YYEEEE. V shed 1 base and J shed 1 base, with 8 bases lying between them. The DNA of the CDR3 is TGTGCCAGCAGCTTGATGGGGGCCCAAGAGACCCAGTACTTC. It encodes CASSLMGAQETQYF.

The V call is TRBV11-2, the J call TRBJ2-7, with 7 nucleotides matching TRBD2. The CDR3 covers 15 residues. The V gene end was trimmed by 3 bases and the J gene end by 0 bases; junction bases not matched to a gene: 5. CDR1 is SGHAT and CDR2 is FQNNGV in the germline V gene. The chain's CDR3 is CASSLVGGTSYEQYF. As DNA, the CDR3 is TGTGCCAGCAGCTTGGTCGGGGGGACCTCCTACGAGCAGTACTTC. The complete variable domain, with remaining parts taken from reference TRBV11-2 and TRBJ2-7, reads EAGVAQSPRYKIIEKRQSVAFWCNPISGHATLYWYQQILGQGPKLLIQFQNNGVVDDSQLPKDRFSAERLKGVDSTLKIQPAKLEDSAVYLCASSLVGGTSYEQYFGPGTRLTVT.

This clone was picked up one time. The chain employs TRBV7-3 and TRBJ2-5; 7 positions match TRBD2. The CDR3 covers 13 residues. The V and J ends lost 8 bases and 2 bases, in that order; junction bases with no gene match: 5. Germline values: CDR1 SGHTA, CDR2 FQGTGA. CDR3 sequence: CASGPSGQETQYF. The CDR3 DNA is TGTGCCAGCGGTCCTAGCGGACAAGAGACCCAGTACTTC.

This chain uses TRBV7-9 with TRBJ2-7; either TRBD1 or TRBD2 may fit D (5 bases each). With 7 bases removed from V and 1 base from J, the gap between germline ends came to 14 bases. The CDR3 consists of 14 residues. Germline loops: CDR1 SEHNR, CDR2 FQNEAQ (reference sequence). CDR3 region: CASTRGGGSYEQYF. In DNA form, the CDR3 reads TGTGCCAGCACCCGAGGTGGGGGATCCTACGAGCAGTACTTC.

V and J are TRBV4-1 and TRBJ1-1; a weak D match, TRBD1 (6 bases). With 5 bases removed from V and 4 bases from J, the gap between germline ends came to 26 bases. Germline-derived CDR1 and CDR2 are MGHRA and YSYEKL. The length of the CDR3 is 18 residues. The CDR3 DNA is TGCGCCAGCAGCACTCGATTCACAGGGATTGTAGGCGTCACTGAAGCTTTCTTT. Translated: CASSTRFTGIVGVTEAFF.

This clone appeared a few times. The rearrangement joins TRBV6-5 to TRBJ1-1, with unresolved D. Germline CDR1 reads MNHEY; CDR2 reads SVGAGI. This CDR3 comprises 14 residues. Between the trimmed V and J ends, which lost 6 bases and 0 bases, there was a span of 11 bases. In DNA form, the CDR3 reads TGTGCCAGCAGACGAGGAGGCATGAACACTGAAGCTTTCTTT. It specifies CASRRGGMNTEAFF.

The chain recombines TRBV4-1 with TRBJ1-5; D not resolved. Trimming shortened V by 1 base and J by 9 bases, and 16 bases separated the two germline ends. Germline V gene sequence: CDR1 MGHRA, CDR2 YSYEKL. The CDR3 extends over 15 amino acids. CDR3 bases: TGCGCCAGCAGCCAAGCGTGGCTGAGCGACGGGCCCCAGCATTTT. Protein product: CASSQAWLSDGPQHF.

This clone was recorded a few times. V usage is TRBV18 and J usage is TRBJ1-1, with TRBD1 as a possible D gene (6 bases). This CDR3 is built from 13 residues. V lost 6 bases to trimming and J lost 3 bases, with 11 bases between them. In germline, CDR1 is KGHSH, CDR2 LQKENI. CDR3 nucleotide sequence: TGTGCCAGCTCCCTCAACAGGGACACTGAAGCTTTCTTT. Protein sequence: CASSLNRDTEAFF.

V gene TRBV10-3 combines with J gene TRBJ2-7, with 9 bases matching TRBD1. The germline gives CDR1 ENHRY, CDR2 SYGVKD. The CDR3 consists of 13 residues. V lost 9 bases, J lost 3 bases, and 6 bases stayed unmatched. The CDR3 loop reads CAMRTGANYEQYF. For the CDR3, the DNA is TGTGCCATGAGGACAGGGGCAAACTACGAGCAGTACTTC.

The chain combines TRBV5-1 with TRBJ2-4, with 14 bases identical to TRBD2. The CDR3 spans 18 residues. The ends lost 4 bases at V and 0 bases at J; junction bases unmatched: 6. Germline V gene data show CDR1 as SGHRS and CDR2 as YFSETQ. The CDR3 nucleotides are TGCGCCAGCAGCCCGGGACTAGCGGGGGCTCTAGCCAAAAACATTCAGTACTTC. This codes for CASSPGLAGALAKNIQYF.

This clone appeared a few times. The V and J genes are TRBV23-1 and TRBJ1-1, with D possibly TRBD1 on 5 matching bases. TRBV23-1 is labeled an ORF, and its function is uncertain. The CDR3 contains 17 residues. V lost 7 bases, J lost 0 bases, and 21 bases lay in between. The CDR3 loop is CASIPYSFGGVNTEAFF. CDR3 nucleotide sequence: TGCGCCAGCATCCCGTATTCCTTCGGGGGGGTGAACACTGAAGCTTTCTTT.

In DNA, the CDR3 is TGTGCCAGCAGTTCCGGACAGGGGAACCAAGAGACCCAGTACTTC. Its protein product is CASSSGQGNQETQYF. The rearrangement uses TRBV27 and TRBJ2-5; TRBD1 aligns across 9 bases. Germline loops: CDR1 MNHEY, CDR2 SMNVEV (reference sequence). Trimming cost V 4 bases and J 0 bases; bases outside gene matches: 3. This CDR3 is built from 15 residues.

The rearrangement links TRBV27 to TRBJ2-7; weak D call: TRBD2 (5 bases). V was trimmed by 3 bases and J by 6 bases, leaving 9 bases between them. The germline V gene has CDR1 MNHEY and CDR2 SMNVEV (reference sequence). The CDR3 runs 12 residues. The CDR3 here is CASSFRGSEQYF. The CDR3 DNA follows: TGTGCCAGCAGTTTCCGGGGTAGCGAGCAGTACTTC.

V usage is TRBV20-1 and J usage is TRBJ2-5; D unclear. Germline V lookup: CDR1 DFQATT, CDR2 SNEGSKA (reference sequence). Between the trimmed V and J ends, which lost 2 bases and 2 bases, there was a span of 0 bases. The CDR3 consists of 10 residues. CDR3 loop: CSARQETQYF. The CDR3 DNA sequence: TGCAGTGCTAGACAAGAGACCCAGTACTTC.

This chain uses TRBV6-6 with TRBJ1-1; D unclear. The CDR3 extends over 13 amino acids. The V gene lost 5 bases and the J gene lost 0 bases, with 7 bases spanning the gap. CDR1 is MNHNY, CDR2 SVGAGI, per germline (reference sequence). The CDR3 DNA sequence: TGTGCCAGCAGTCCCAATATGAACACTGAAGCTTTCTTT. Translation gives CASSPNMNTEAFF.

The chain carries TRBV6-1 and TRBJ2-3; a possible D gene is TRBD2 (5 bases). The V end was cut by 10 bases, the J end by 4 bases, with 15 bases between. The germline V gene encodes CDR1 MNHNS and CDR2 SASEGT. The CDR3 has 13 amino acids. The CDR3 is CATLKRTSDTQYF. The CDR3 DNA reads as TGTGCCACCCTCAAGCGGACCTCAGATACGCAGTATTTT.

The chain employs TRBV4-1 and TRBJ1-5; D is unclear. Trimming shortened V by 0 bases and J by 5 bases, and 14 bases separated the two germline ends. The CDR3 is 16 amino acids. CDR1 and CDR2 from the germline V gene are MGHRA and YSYEKL. The CDR3 reads CASSQDFRQTYQPQHF. CDR3 sequence (DNA): TGCGCCAGCAGCCAAGATTTTCGGCAGACCTATCAGCCCCAGCATTTT.

The chain employs TRBV10-3 and TRBJ2-5; D is possibly TRBD1 (5 bases). The J call may be faulty, since TRBJ2-7 better matches the DNA end. The CDR3 is 14 amino acids. CDR1 ENHRY and CDR2 SYGVKD come from the germline V gene. The CDR3 sequence: CATMDTDLSYEQYF. The CDR3 nucleotides are TGTGCCACTATGGACACCGACCTTTCCTACGAGCAGTACTTC.

The chain links TRBV7-2 to TRBJ1-6; D is perhaps TRBD1 (6 bases). The V and J ends lost 4 bases and 6 bases respectively, with 16 bases between them. CDR1 is SGHTA, CDR2 FQGNSA, per germline. The CDR3 is 16 residues long. CDR3 DNA: TGTGCCAGCAGCTCTCCATCGACAGGAACTAATTCACCCCTCCACTTT. Translated, it gives CASSSPSTGTNSPLHF.

This chain links TRBV10-3 with TRBJ2-7, with D unclear. The ends were cut back, 7 bases at V and 2 bases at J, with 9 bases in the middle. The CDR3 has 12 residues. CDR1 and CDR2 (germline): ENHRY, SYGVKD. The CDR3 DNA reads TGTGCCATCAAAGCCAGAACCTACGAGCAGTACTTC. It yields the protein CAIKARTYEQYF.

The chain joins TRBV2 to TRBJ1-6; D is uncertain. Germline assignment: CDR1 SNHLY and CDR2 FYNNEI. The CDR3 has 13 residues. The V end lost 3 bases, the J end lost 3 bases, and 3 bases lay between the germline ends. The CDR3 is CASSENYNSPLHF. The CDR3, as DNA: TGTGCCAGCAGTGAGAACTATAATTCACCCCTCCACTTT. Drawing the rest from reference TRBV2 and TRBJ1-6, the complete variable domain is EPEVTQTPSHQVTQMGQEVILRCVPISNHLYFYWYRQILGQKVEFLVSFYNNEISEKSEIFDDQFSVERPDGSNFTLKIRSTKLEDSAMYFCASSENYNSPLHFGNGTRLTVT.

V is TRBV7-9 and J is TRBJ1-3, with D possibly TRBD1 on 5 matching bases. CDR1 SEHNR and CDR2 FQNEAQ come from the germline V gene (reference sequence). The CDR3 has 12 amino acids. The V end lost 9 bases, the J end lost 3 bases, and 9 bases lay between the germline ends. The CDR3 spells CASMGDGNTIYF. Written as DNA, the CDR3 is TGTGCCAGTATGGGGGATGGAAACACCATATATTTT.

V is TRBV25-1 and J is TRBJ1-2, with 11 positions matching TRBD1. Trimming cost V 4 bases and J 8 bases; bases outside gene matches: 3. CDR3 length: 13 residues. Germline CDR1 is MGHDK and CDR2 is SYGVNS. The CDR3 sequence is CASSAGQGVGYTF. The DNA for the CDR3 is TGTGCCAGCAGTGCGGGACAGGGGGTCGGCTACACCTTC.